These 14 T cell receptor beta chains share one sample of origin, sequenced in a study of PD-L1 blockade in urothelial cancer. The time point here: peripheral blood 6 weeks after treatment start. The protocol was immunoSEQ multiplex PCR, while the TCRdb copy is restricted to in-frame clones and leaves out a portion. The sample contains 20,000 to 25,000 clones, less than 85% of which appear only once. The sample here was PBMCs, taken around atezolizumab (anti-PD-L1) treatment. These TCRs come from a man between 65 and 80 years old with urothelial cancer.

V usage is TRBV15 and J usage is TRBJ1-5; D unresolved. V was shortened by 0 bases and J by 7 bases, with 22 bases between the two germline ends. The CDR3 is 18 residues long. From germline, CDR1 is LNHNV and CDR2 YYDKDF (reference sequence). The CDR3 coding sequence is TGTGCCACCAGCAGAGATCGTATGAGTTCGGTTTTCAGGCAGCCCCAGCATTTT. This sequence encodes CATSRDRMSSVFRQPQHF.

The CDR3 sequence: CASSRSGGGRNEQFF. CDR3 sequence (DNA): TGTGCCAGCAGCCGCTCGGGCGGGGGTCGAAATGAGCAGTTCTTC. The chain combines TRBV11-3 with TRBJ2-1; 7 positions match TRBD2. The CDR3 length is 15 residues. J gave up 7 bases and V 5 bases, and 11 bases lay outside the gene matches. Germline V gene lookup returns CDR1 SGHNT and CDR2 YENEEA.

This clone was detected once. The V gene is TRBV6-5, the J gene TRBJ2-7; 8 bases agree with TRBD2. This CDR3 is 15 amino acids long. Per the germline V gene, CDR1 is MNHEY and CDR2 is SVGAGI. J was trimmed by 3 bases and V by 9 bases; bases with no gene match: 13. The CDR3 here is CASTEREGNGYEQYF. The CDR3 coding sequence is TGTGCCAGTACCGAACGGGAGGGGAACGGCTACGAGCAGTACTTC.

This clone was recorded a few times. The chain is built from TRBV14 and TRBJ2-7; 11 bases are a match to TRBD2. Germline V lookup: CDR1 SGHDN, CDR2 FVKESK. There are 15 residues in the CDR3. J lost 5 bases, V lost 2 bases, and 5 bases had no gene match. As DNA, the CDR3 is TGTGCCAGCAGCCAAATACTAGCGGGAGTTCACGAGCAGTACTTC. As protein: CASSQILAGVHEQYF.

CDR3 bases: TGTGCCACCAGCAGAGTGGGAGGGAATCAGCCCCAGCATTTT. This codes for CATSRVGGNQPQHF. This chain joins TRBV15 and TRBJ1-5; D not resolved. Trimming took 1 base from V and 4 from J, leaving 8 bases between them. This CDR3 contains 14 residues. The germline V gene encodes CDR1 LNHNV and CDR2 YYDKDF (reference sequence). Using reference TRBV15 and TRBJ1-5 for the parts outside the CDR3, the full variable domain is DAMVIQNPRYQVTQFGKPVTLSCSQTLNHNVMYWYQQKSSQAPKLLFHYYDKDFNNEADTPDNFQSRRPNTSFCFLDIRSPGLGDTAMYLCATSRVGGNQPQHFGDGTRLSIL.

The CDR3 sequence: CASRTGYNEQFF. The CDR3, as DNA: TGTGCCAGCAGGACAGGTTACAATGAGCAGTTCTTC. The rearrangement joins TRBV27 to TRBJ2-1, with D maybe TRBD1 (6 bases). Trimming took off 6 bases at V and 4 bases at J, with 7 bases between the two ends. The CDR3 runs to 12 residues. Looked up from germline, CDR1 is MNHEY and CDR2 is SMNVEV (reference sequence).

This chain links TRBV27 with TRBJ1-5; D is perhaps TRBD1 (6 bases). The germline V gene encodes CDR1 MNHEY and CDR2 SMNVEV (reference sequence). V lost 5 bases and J lost 6, with 20 bases in between. CDR3 size: 16 residues. CDR3 sequence (DNA): TGTGCCAGCAGTGCCCAGGGGTCGATGGTTGGTCAGCCCCAGCATTTT. Translated: CASSAQGSMVGQPQHF.

The chain recombines TRBV27 with TRBJ2-1, with 10 bases that match TRBD1. J gave up 6 bases and V 6 bases, and 17 bases lay outside the gene matches. The CDR3 covers 18 residues. Germline V lookup: CDR1 MNHEY, CDR2 SMNVEV (reference sequence). Here the CDR3 DNA reads TGTGCCAGCAGACCTATGGCCTCTTCACGGGACAGGGGCAATGAGCAGTTCTTC. It encodes CASRPMASSRDRGNEQFF.

The rearrangement joins TRBV5-1 to TRBJ2-1; perhaps TRBD1 as D (6 bases). Germline values: CDR1 SGHRS, CDR2 YFSETQ. Trimming removed 1 base from V and 2 bases from J, with 10 bases in between. CDR3 size: 15 residues. The CDR3 loop reads CASSLTGTPYNEQFF. The CDR3, as DNA: TGCGCCAGCAGCTTGACAGGGACCCCCTACAATGAGCAGTTCTTC.

The CDR3 here is CASSFWTSGRGETQYF. Here the CDR3 DNA reads TGTGCCAGCAGCTTTTGGACTAGCGGGAGGGGAGAGACCCAGTACTTC. The J gene is TRBJ2-5, the V gene TRBV7-2, with 15 nucleotides matching TRBD2. V shed 3 bases, J shed 4 bases, and the junction held 3 bases outside the gene matches. CDR3 length equals 16 residues. The germline V gene encodes CDR1 SGHTA and CDR2 FQGNSA.

The chain joins TRBV5-4 to TRBJ1-2; D gene ambiguous. V was cut by 3 bases and J by 5 bases, with 8 bases left in between. Germline values: CDR1 SGHNT, CDR2 YYREEE (reference sequence). The CDR3 runs 12 residues. The CDR3 sequence: CASSSAAYGYTF. As DNA, the CDR3 is TGTGCCAGCAGCTCCGCCGCGTATGGCTACACCTTC. Full variable domain (missing parts from reference TRBV5-4 and TRBJ1-2): ETGVTQSPTHLIKTRGQQVTLRCSSQSGHNTVSWYQQALGQGPQFIFQYYREEENGRGNFPPRFSGLQFPNYSSELNVNALELDDSALYLCASSSAAYGYTFGSGTRLTVV.

The chain joins TRBV9 to TRBJ2-5; tentative D call: TRBD2 (5 bases). Germline V gene data show CDR1 as SGDLS and CDR2 as YYNGEE. The length of the CDR3 is 13 residues. The V gene lost 4 bases and the J gene lost 3 bases, with 10 bases spanning the gap. For the CDR3, the DNA is TGTGCCAGCAGCAAGAACGGGGAAGAGACCCAGTACTTC. It translates to CASSKNGEETQYF. The entire variable domain, with the rest obtained from reference TRBV9 and TRBJ2-5, is as follows: DSGVTQTPKHLITATGQRVTLRCSPRSGDLSVYWYQQSLDQGLQFLIQYYNGEERAKGNILERFSAQQFPDLHSELNLSSLELGDSALYFCASSKNGEETQYFGPGTRLLVL.

The chain carries TRBV2 and TRBJ2-5, with 7 bases matching TRBD2. V shed 4 bases and J 2 bases; nucleotides not matched to a gene: 1. The CDR3 loop spans 13 amino acids. Looked up from germline, CDR1 is SNHLY and CDR2 is FYNNEI. The CDR3 loop is CASSGDYQETQYF. CDR3 DNA: TGTGCCAGCAGTGGGGACTATCAAGAGACCCAGTACTTC.

The CDR3 reads CASSFTGGAETQYF. DNA of the CDR3: TGTGCCAGCAGTTTCACAGGGGGGGCGGAGACCCAGTACTTC. V gene TRBV28 combines with J gene TRBJ2-5; tentatively, D is TRBD1 (8 bases). V shed 3 bases and J shed 5 bases, with 13 bases lying between them. The CDR3 loop spans 14 amino acids. Looked up from germline, CDR1 is MDHEN and CDR2 is SYDVKM.